The 20 T cell receptor beta chains listed next were all sequenced from one sample in a study of blood T cell repertoires in COVID-19. Only in-frame clones appear in the TCRdb table, and some are missing; sequencing was by immunoSEQ multiplex PCR. The sample lists tens of thousands of clones, 82% occurring once. Sequencing was done on a sample of peripheral blood. All receptors derive from a man in his forties or fifties with acute or convalescent COVID-19.

The chain carries TRBV27 and TRBJ2-3, with 8 positions matching TRBD2. Per the germline V gene, CDR1 is MNHEY and CDR2 is SMNVEV (reference sequence). V lost 5 bases, J lost 8 bases, and 9 bases stayed unmatched. This CDR3 has 14 amino acids. The CDR3 loop is CASSLGERESTQYF. The CDR3 region has the DNA TGTGCCAGCAGTCTGGGGGAGCGGGAGAGTACGCAGTATTTT.

This chain uses TRBV28 with TRBJ2-3; D possibly corresponds to TRBD2 (5 bases). The CDR3 runs to 14 residues. Trimming took off 4 bases at V and 0 bases at J, with 8 bases between the two ends. Germline CDR1 MDHEN, CDR2 SYDVKM. For the CDR3, the DNA is TGTGCCAGCAGTTCCGGCGGGAGCACAGATACGCAGTATTTT. Residues: CASSSGGSTDTQYF.

V and J are TRBV18 and TRBJ2-7, with 10 bases lining up with TRBD2. The V segment lost 0 bases and the J segment 3 bases; nucleotides outside the gene matches: 8. Germline loops: CDR1 KGHSH, CDR2 LQKENI. This CDR3 is built from 17 residues. The CDR3 DNA follows: TGTGCCAGCTCACCACCCAGGGCTAGCGGGAGTGTCTACGAGCAGTACTTC. Its protein is CASSPPRASGSVYEQYF. The full variable domain, its missing parts supplied by reference TRBV18 and TRBJ2-7, is NAGVMQNPRHLVRRRGQEARLRCSPMKGHSHVYWYRQLPEEGLKFMVYLQKENIIDESGMPKERFSAEFPKEGPSILRIQQVVRGDSAAYFCASSPPRASGSVYEQYFGPGTRLTVT.

This clone was detected only a few times. The V and J genes are TRBV20-1 and TRBJ1-1, with 9 bases identical to TRBD1. The CDR3 runs to 16 residues. The trim removed 3 bases at V and 7 bases at J, leaving 15 bases unmatched. Germline CDR1 reads DFQATT; CDR2 reads SNEGSKA (reference sequence). The CDR3 spells CSASGLGDREFGEAFF. The CDR3 DNA reads TGCAGTGCTAGTGGGCTTGGGGACAGGGAATTCGGTGAAGCTTTCTTT.

This clone is a singleton in its sample. The chain has TRBV6-2 or TRBV6-3 and TRBJ2-2; 7 bases match TRBD1. The CDR3 is 16 residues long. Germline V gene sequence: CDR1 MNHEY, CDR2 SVGEGT. V trimming: 2 bases; J trimming: 5 bases; junction bases outside the gene matches: 8. The CDR3 is CASSYRRGRRTGELFF. DNA of the CDR3: TGTGCCAGCAGTTACCGAAGGGGGCGCAGGACCGGGGAGCTGTTTTTT.

V gene TRBV28 combines with J gene TRBJ2-7, with TRBD2 matching over 10 bases. The V gene end was trimmed by 7 bases and the J gene end by 2 bases; junction bases not matched to a gene: 2. CDR3 length: 13 amino acids. In germline, CDR1 is MDHEN, CDR2 SYDVKM. CDR3 loop: CASMTSGPYEQYF. The DNA for the CDR3 is TGTGCCAGCATGACTAGCGGGCCCTACGAGCAGTACTTC.

The genes are TRBV9 and TRBJ1-1, with TRBD1 identical over 9 bases. Germline CDR1 is SGDLS and CDR2 is YYNGEE. V gave up 0 bases and J gave up 1 base; unmatched junction bases: 1. The CDR3 covers 15 residues. CDR3 residues: CASSVVGQGNTEAFF. For the CDR3, the DNA is TGTGCCAGCAGCGTAGTGGGACAGGGGAACACTGAAGCTTTCTTT.

J is TRBJ1-4 and V is TRBV6-5; D ambiguous. The CDR3 is 13 amino acids. The germline gives CDR1 MNHEY, CDR2 SVGAGI. Trimming cost V 0 bases and J 8 bases, with 7 bases left between them. CDR3: CASSYSEGEKLFF. The CDR3 DNA follows: TGTGCCAGCAGTTACTCTGAGGGAGAAAAACTGTTTTTT.

V usage is TRBV15 and J usage is TRBJ1-5; D is ambiguous. The germline V gene has CDR1 LNHNV and CDR2 YYDKDF (reference sequence). With 0 bases removed from V and 6 bases from J, the gap between germline ends came to 9 bases. The CDR3 consists of 14 residues. The CDR3 spells CATSRDFGVQPQHF. CDR3 DNA sequence: TGTGCCACCAGCAGAGATTTCGGGGTTCAGCCCCAGCATTTT.

The gene calls are TRBV7-8 and TRBJ1-1; TRBD1 is a possible D gene (5 bases). This CDR3 has 13 amino acids. Looked up from germline, CDR1 is SGHVS and CDR2 is FQNEAQ. Between the trimmed V and J ends, which lost 3 bases and 7 bases, there was a span of 12 bases. The chain's CDR3 is CASSFRGGIEAFF. The CDR3 DNA reads TGTGCCAGCAGCTTTCGGGGGGGTATTGAAGCTTTCTTT.

This chain connects TRBV20-1 to TRBJ1-6, with 7 bases that match TRBD1. The CDR3 has 17 residues. V gave up 3 bases and J gave up 0 bases; unmatched junction bases: 8. Germline V CDR1 and CDR2: DFQATT, SNEGSKA (reference sequence). The CDR3, as DNA: TGCAGTGCTAGTTCCACAGGGGAAAGCTCCTATAATTCACCCCTCCACTTT. This gives the protein CSASSTGESSYNSPLHF.

The chain links TRBV11-2 to TRBJ1-2, with 7 positions matching TRBD1. After removal of 5 bases from V and 10 bases from J, the junction contained 13 bases not matched to a gene. The germline CDR1 and CDR2 sequences are SGHAT and FQNNGV. This CDR3 is built from 14 residues. DNA of the CDR3: TGTGCCAGCAGCGAAACAGGGGTTAGGGGTTTCTACACCTTC. Protein: CASSETGVRGFYTF.

This rearrangement joins TRBV10-2 to TRBJ1-6, with unresolved D. Between the trimmed V and J ends, which lost 7 bases and 7 bases, there was a span of 14 bases. The germline gives CDR1 WSHSY, CDR2 SAAADI. This CDR3 region has 14 residues. CDR3 bases: TGCGCCAGCACCCCTTCAGGCCTAAATTCACCCCTCCACTTT. Translation gives CASTPSGLNSPLHF.

The chain joins TRBV6-2 or TRBV6-3 to TRBJ1-1; D possibly corresponds to TRBD1 (5 bases). CDR3 length: 15 amino acids. The ends were cut back, 6 bases at V and 4 bases at J, with 18 bases in the middle. Germline lookup yields CDR1 MNHEY and CDR2 SVGEGT. CDR3 nucleotides: TGTGCCAGCAGCCATTCGGGGGGTGGAGGCACTGAAGCTTTCTTT. It codes for CASSHSGGGGTEAFF.

V is TRBV5-1 and J is TRBJ1-2, with D perhaps TRBD1 (5 bases). The germline V and J ends were trimmed by 0 bases and 4 bases, with 13 bases remaining between them. CDR1 and CDR2 from the germline V gene are SGHRS and YFSETQ. The CDR3 spans 15 residues. Written as DNA, the CDR3 is TGCGCCAGCAGCTTGGATGGCGGAGGGGCCTATGGCTACACCTTC. This codes for CASSLDGGGAYGYTF.

The table lists this clone with a few counts. J is TRBJ1-1 and V is TRBV9; 7 bases align to TRBD1. The CDR3 totals 13 residues. Germline CDR1 SGDLS, CDR2 YYNGEE. Unmatched junction bases numbered 5, after V lost 1 base and J lost 8 bases. The DNA for the CDR3 is TGTGCCAGCAGCGTAAAACCGGGACAGGAAGCTTTCTTT. The encoded protein is CASSVKPGQEAFF. The full variable domain, its missing parts supplied by reference TRBV9 and TRBJ1-1, is DSGVTQTPKHLITATGQRVTLRCSPRSGDLSVYWYQQSLDQGLQFLIQYYNGEERAKGNILERFSAQQFPDLHSELNLSSLELGDSALYFCASSVKPGQEAFFGQGTRLTVV.

The rearrangement uses TRBV24-1 and TRBJ2-5; D might be TRBD2 (6 bases). Germline V gene sequence: CDR1 KGHDR, CDR2 SFDVKD. V shed 3 bases and J shed 1 base, with 20 bases lying between them. The CDR3 runs 18 residues. CDR3 region: CATSDRPRGRTFQETQYF. The DNA for the CDR3 is TGTGCCACCAGTGATCGCCCGCGGGGTCGAACCTTCCAAGAGACCCAGTACTTC.

The CDR3, as DNA: TGTGCCAGCGATGGGGGAGGGTACTATGGCTACACCTTC. Protein product: CASDGGGYYGYTF. The rearrangement links TRBV28 to TRBJ1-2, with D tentatively TRBD1 (5 bases). This CDR3 has 13 residues. The germline V gene has CDR1 MDHEN and CDR2 SYDVKM. Deletions cut 8 bases from V and 3 bases from J, with 13 bases between.

The V call is TRBV29-1, the J call TRBJ2-1, with D tentatively TRBD2 (6 bases). CDR3 size: 14 residues. Germline lookup yields CDR1 SQVTM and CDR2 ANQGSEA. Trimming took 6 bases from V and 8 from J, leaving 20 bases between them. CDR3 DNA: TGCAGCGTGTCCGGGAGATTGCTAAGAGATGAGCAGTTCTTC. Protein product: CSVSGRLLRDEQFF.

This clone was counted once. The chain couples TRBV27 to TRBJ2-7; 12 bases fit TRBD2. V lost 0 bases and J lost 3; bases outside the gene matches: 3. The CDR3 has 16 amino acids. Germline V gene sequence: CDR1 MNHEY, CDR2 SMNVEV (reference sequence). The chain's CDR3 is CASSLSKLAGGYEQYF. The CDR3 nucleotides read TGTGCCAGCAGTTTATCGAAACTAGCGGGAGGCTACGAGCAGTACTTC.